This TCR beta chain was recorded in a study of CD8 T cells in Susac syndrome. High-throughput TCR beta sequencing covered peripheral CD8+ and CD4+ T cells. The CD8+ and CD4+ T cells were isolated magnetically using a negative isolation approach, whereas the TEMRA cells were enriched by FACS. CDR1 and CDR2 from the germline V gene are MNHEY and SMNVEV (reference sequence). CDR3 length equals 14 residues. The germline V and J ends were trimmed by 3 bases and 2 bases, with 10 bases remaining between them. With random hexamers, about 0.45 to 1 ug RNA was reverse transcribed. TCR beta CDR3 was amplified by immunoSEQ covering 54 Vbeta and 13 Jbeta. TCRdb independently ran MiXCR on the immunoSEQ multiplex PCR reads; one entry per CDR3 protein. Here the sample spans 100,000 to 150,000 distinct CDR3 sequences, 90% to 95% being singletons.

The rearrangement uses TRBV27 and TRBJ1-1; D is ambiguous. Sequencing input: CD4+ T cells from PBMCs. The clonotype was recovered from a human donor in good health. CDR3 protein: CASSLADTNTEAFF. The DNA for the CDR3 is TGTGCCAGCAGTTTGGCCGACACCAACACTGAAGCTTTCTTT.